This record concerns one T cell receptor (beta chain) sequence. Different DNA sequences within this sample yield the same CDR3. J was trimmed by 5 bases and V by 5 bases; bases with no gene match: 4. Germline V gene data show CDR1 as SGHTA and CDR2 as FQGTGA. The CDR3 totals 14 residues. This specimen comes from a study of blood T cell repertoires in COVID-19. Turning to the study itself: COVID-19 samples collected from the United States, Italy and Spain covered acute and convalescent phases. T cells, B-cell-depleted T cells, or PBMCs provided the cDNA or gDNA that served as material.

Methods used by the authors: Amplification of reference gene primers provided the estimated nucleated cell counts. Sequencing used immunoSEQ multiplex PCR; TCRdb keeps in-frame clones, though not all of them. V, J and clone size were drawn from that table, and D and trimming were deduced from the DNA. The top ten clones hold about 4% of a sample with under 200,000 clones, approximately 87% of them seen once. V is TRBV7-3 and J is TRBJ2-1, with TRBD1 matching over 9 bases. The sequencing sample was made of peripheral blood. The sequence came from a man between 18 and 35 years old with active or convalescent COVID-19. CDR3 in amino acids: CASSLTGGNNEQFF. The CDR3 DNA reads TGTGCCAGCAGCCTGACAGGGGGGAACAATGAGCAGTTCTTC.